One and the same sample provided the 13 T cell receptor beta chains below, sequenced in a study of T-cell memory formation after mild COVID-19. A single record per CDR3 protein comes from TCRdb applying MiXCR to the 5' RACE reads. The sample lists about 90,000 distinct CDR3 sequences, around an eighth occurring once. Sequenced input: PBMCs or a T cell subset sorted from them (not recorded which). The receptor source for this set is an adult woman who had mild COVID-19 (a few samples of this study predate the infection). Cell type and time point are not known.

This clonotype was counted ten times or more. The chain joins TRBV5-1 to TRBJ2-7, with D tentatively TRBD2 (6 bases). CDR1 is SGHRS, CDR2 YFSETQ, per germline. This CDR3 is 17 amino acids long. The V end was cut by 1 base, the J end by 6 bases, with 23 bases between. The CDR3 DNA is TGCGCCAGCAGCTTGAGATCCCGGTGGGGACTCCTCTCCGAGCAGTACTTC. It encodes CASSLRSRWGLLSEQYF.

The rearrangement uses TRBV7-8 and TRBJ2-7; D remains unclear. This CDR3 region has 11 residues. Germline CDR1 SGHVS, CDR2 FQNEAQ. Trimming removed 5 bases from V and 9 bases from J, with 11 bases in between. The CDR3 loop reads CASSSGRGQYF. The CDR3 DNA reads as TGTGCCAGCAGCAGTGGACGTGGGCAGTACTTC.

The chain recombines TRBV5-6 with TRBJ2-7; no firm D call. The V gene lost 0 bases and the J gene lost 2 bases, with 9 bases spanning the gap. This CDR3 has 14 amino acids. The germline V gene encodes CDR1 SGHDT and CDR2 YYEEEE. This CDR3 is CASSLVADTYEQYF. CDR3 sequence (DNA): TGTGCCAGCAGCTTGGTAGCCGATACCTACGAGCAGTACTTC.

This clonotype was detected a few times. J is TRBJ2-5 and V is TRBV7-9; either TRBD1 or TRBD2 may supply D (5 bases each). Looked up from germline, CDR1 is SEHNR and CDR2 is FQNEAQ (reference sequence). V dropped 5 bases and J dropped 5 bases, with 21 bases sitting between them. This CDR3 has 16 residues. CDR3 in DNA: TGTGCCAGCAGCCCGAGGGGACCTGAAATCCATGAGACCCAGTACTTC. Its protein product is CASSPRGPEIHETQYF.

This clonotype was counted a few times. The rearrangement uses TRBV4-1 and TRBJ1-1, with TRBD1 identical over 9 bases. The CDR3 has 15 amino acids. With 5 bases clipped from V and 2 bases from J, the junction kept 6 bases outside the gene matches. The germline V gene has CDR1 MGHRA and CDR2 YSYEKL. CDR3 sequence (DNA): TGCGCCAGCAGCACAAGGACAGGGGACAACACTGAAGCTTTCTTT. Translating it yields CASSTRTGDNTEAFF.

This clonotype turned up a few times. The chain combines TRBV7-6 with TRBJ2-1; 13 nucleotides match TRBD2. Germline trimming cut 4 bases from V and 8 bases from J; bases unmatched to any gene: 8. Germline V gives CDR1 SGHVS, CDR2 FNYEAQ. This CDR3 spans 16 amino acids. Written as DNA, the CDR3 is TGTGCCAGCAGCTCGGGACTAGCGGGACCCCGAGATGAGCAGTTCTTC. Protein sequence: CASSSGLAGPRDEQFF.

The chain carries TRBV7-9 and TRBJ1-5; no clear D. V lost 2 bases to trimming and J lost 2 bases, with 4 bases between them. This CDR3 is 13 amino acids long. The germline gives CDR1 SEHNR, CDR2 FQNEAQ (reference sequence). The chain's CDR3 is CASSLWGNQPQHF. The CDR3 DNA reads as TGTGCCAGCAGCTTATGGGGCAATCAGCCCCAGCATTTT. Looking up the rest from reference TRBV7-9 and TRBJ1-5 gives the full variable domain: DTGVSQNPRHKITKRGQNVTFRCDPISEHNRLYWYRQTLGQGPEFLTYFQNEAQLEKSRLLSDRFSAERPKGSFSTLEIQRTEQGDSAMYLCASSLWGNQPQHFGDGTRLSIL.

This clonotype occurred a few times. The chain uses TRBV30 and TRBJ2-1; the D is unclear. The CDR3 length is 13 residues. Germline V CDR1 and CDR2: GTSNPN, SVGIG (reference sequence). Trimming stripped 0 bases from V and 4 bases from J, with 7 bases between. The CDR3 reads CAWSVGFYNEQFF. The CDR3 DNA sequence: TGTGCCTGGAGTGTCGGGTTTTACAATGAGCAGTTCTTC.

The V gene is TRBV20-1, the J gene TRBJ2-7, with 8 bases identical to TRBD2. Germline V gives CDR1 DFQATT, CDR2 SNEGSKA (reference sequence). Losses at the gene ends were 5 bases for V and 3 bases for J; bases not matched to a gene: 12. This CDR3 is built from 15 residues. In DNA form, the CDR3 reads TGCAGTGCTTATACCATGACTAGCGCTGACTACGAGCAGTACTTC. This codes for CSAYTMTSADYEQYF.

This clonotype was seen more than once but under ten times. The chain couples TRBV5-6 to TRBJ2-3; 9 bases are a match to TRBD2. J lost 1 base, V lost 3 bases, and 3 bases had no gene match. The CDR3 is 15 residues long. The germline gives CDR1 SGHDT, CDR2 YYEEEE. Here the CDR3 reads CASSYERGGTDTQYF. The CDR3 bases are TGTGCCAGCAGCTACGAGCGGGGGGGCACAGATACGCAGTATTTT.

The chain joins TRBV7-9 to TRBJ2-7, with D possibly being TRBD1 (6 bases). From germline, CDR1 is SEHNR and CDR2 FQNEAQ (reference sequence). The germline V and J ends were trimmed by 5 bases and 5 bases, with 13 bases remaining between them. This CDR3 spans 13 amino acids. This CDR3 is CASSRPGGDEQYF. As DNA, the CDR3 is TGTGCCAGCAGCCGTCCTGGGGGCGACGAGCAGTACTTC.

In this sample, this clonotype turned up a few times. The V call is TRBV4-1, the J call TRBJ1-2, with D uncertain. V was trimmed by 0 bases and J by 6 bases, leaving 11 bases between them. Germline V gene lookup returns CDR1 MGHRA and CDR2 YSYEKL. The CDR3 has 14 amino acids. This chain's CDR3 is CASSQDVGGDGYTF. CDR3 sequence (DNA): TGCGCCAGCAGCCAAGATGTGGGAGGCGATGGCTACACCTTC.

In this sample, this clonotype turned up a few times. This sequence joins TRBV24-1 and TRBJ2-1; TRBD2 matches at 14 bases. The CDR3 is 17 amino acids. V shed 5 bases and J 6 bases; nucleotides not matched to a gene: 8. Per germline, CDR1 KGHDR and CDR2 SFDVKD. This chain's CDR3 is CATSARSGLAGVNEQFF. For the CDR3, the DNA is TGTGCCACCAGTGCCCGTTCGGGACTAGCGGGAGTCAATGAGCAGTTCTTC.